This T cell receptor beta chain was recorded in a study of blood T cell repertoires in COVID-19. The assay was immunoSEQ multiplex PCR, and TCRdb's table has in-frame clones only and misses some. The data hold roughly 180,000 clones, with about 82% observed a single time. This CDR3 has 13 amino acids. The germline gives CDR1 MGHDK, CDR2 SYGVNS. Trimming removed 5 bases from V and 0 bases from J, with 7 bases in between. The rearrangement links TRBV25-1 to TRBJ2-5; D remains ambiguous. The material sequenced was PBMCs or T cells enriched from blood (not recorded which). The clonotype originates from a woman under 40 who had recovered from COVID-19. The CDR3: CASSFRNQETQYF. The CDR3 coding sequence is TGTGCCAGCAGTTTCAGGAACCAAGAGACCCAGTACTTC.